A selection of T cell receptor beta chains follows, all from one sample in a study of T cell responses to AZD1222 COVID-19 vaccine. Profiling relied on immunoSEQ multiplex PCR, and the TCRdb table lists in-frame clones only, not all of them. Among 150,000 or so clones listed, about nine tenths were seen once. Material: peripheral blood, obtained after recovery from COVID-19. These receptors were obtained from an adult who had recovered from COVID-19. The CDR3 runs from the conserved cysteine through the conserved F or W. D genes are given only for firm matches.

>TRBD1|16|TRBJ2-1|TRBV24-1
CATSDSDRGPYNEQFF
>NA|14|TRBJ2-5|TRBV4-1
CASSQVSQGKTQYF
>NA|12|TRBJ1-4|TRBV7-2
CASRGQNEKLFF
>TRBD1|15|TRBJ2-2|TRBV28
CASSRGDSYTGELFF
>NA|15|TRBJ1-1|TRBV5-1
CASSSYSGGNTEAFF
>NA|13|TRBJ1-2|TRBV7-3
CASSLKPSGGYTF
>NA|12|TRBJ2-1|TRBV28
CASTIRGGEQFF
>NA|15|TRBJ1-6|TRBV28
CASSPGTVYNSPLHF
>NA|12|TRBJ1-2|TRBV28
CASSPKLYGYTF
>TRBD1|15|TRBJ1-4|TRBV19
CASSYERDRGEKLFF
>TRBD1|17|TRBJ2-5|TRBV5-1
CASSLGGQGALQETQYF
>NA|15|TRBJ2-5|TRBV5-5
CASSPGRGFEETQYF
>TRBD1|13|TRBJ2-7|TRBV19
CASGQGGVDEQYF
>TRBD1|13|TRBJ2-5|TRBV10-3
CAITGGAQETQYF
>TRBD1|17|TRBJ1-6|TRBV7-2
CASSSPDRDLNNSPLHF
>NA|15|TRBJ1-5|TRBV6-5
CASRPQGNSNQPQHF
>NA|12|TRBJ2-7|TRBV29-1
CSASDSLYEQYF
>NA|17|TRBJ1-4|TRBV12-5
CASGLVLREGRNEKLFF
>NA|14|TRBJ1-2|TRBV27
CASSSLGGLKGYTF
>NA|13|TRBJ1-1|TRBV11-3
CASSLQGRTEAFF
>TRBD1|15|TRBJ1-1|TRBV5-5
CASSPLTGFNTEAFF
>NA|14|TRBJ1-2|TRBV28
CASSLGAASYGYTF